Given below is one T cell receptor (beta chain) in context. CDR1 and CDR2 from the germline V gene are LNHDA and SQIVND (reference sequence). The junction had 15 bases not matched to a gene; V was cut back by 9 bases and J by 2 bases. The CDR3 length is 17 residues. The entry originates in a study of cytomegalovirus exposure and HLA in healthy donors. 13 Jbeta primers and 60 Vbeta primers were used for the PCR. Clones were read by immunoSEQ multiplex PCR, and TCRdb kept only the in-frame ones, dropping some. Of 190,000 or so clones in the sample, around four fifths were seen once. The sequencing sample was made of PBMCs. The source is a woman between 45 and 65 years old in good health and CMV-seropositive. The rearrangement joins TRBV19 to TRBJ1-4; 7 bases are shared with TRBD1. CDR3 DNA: TGTGCCAGCACCGACAGGGTGGACTGGGGTACTAATGAAAAACTGTTTTTT. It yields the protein CASTDRVDWGTNEKLFF.